This T cell receptor beta chain was sequenced during a study of T cells in Graves' hyperthyroidism and ophthalmopathy (dated by TCRdb to the late 2010s). In terms of the full investigation: Peripheral blood was collected at initial diagnosis, before any treatment. To identify TCR V-J signatures that set the groups apart, the researchers used a discovery cohort of about a hundred patients, made up of around 40 with Graves' ophthalmopathy and some 60 with stable Graves' hyperthyroidism. Prospective prediction of ophthalmopathy was tested in an independent validation cohort consisting of about 19 hyperthyroidism patients and approximately 16 patients who later progressed to ophthalmopathy. The roughly 91 discovery patients were randomly divided into training and test sets at a 7:3 ratio. In addition, the study compared T-cell repertoires in thyroid tissue and in blood from five to seven Graves' hyperthyroidism patients. After blood sampling, hyperthyroidism patients were treated with methimazole at a starting dose of 30 mg daily, and ophthalmopathy patients were treated with high-dose intravenous methylprednisolone. TCR Vbeta CDR3 sequencing of approximately 140 peripheral blood samples (roughly 41 ophthalmopathy, under 80 hyperthyroidism and approximately 17 progressor patients) is reported in the paper.

TCR beta CDR3 regions were amplified from RNA transcripts. The first round of RT-PCR for the TCR CDR3 was performed with the HTBI primer set and the Qiagen OneStep RT-PCR kit. Libraries were constructed in a second round of multiplex PCR, after which size selection and purification were performed. Libraries were sequenced paired-end with 100 bp reads on an Illumina HiSeq2000. In the source study's methods: SOAPnuke was used to process the raw data, with reads discarded if the reads contained adapters or uncalled bases, had a mean Phred below 15, or lacked an exact constant-primer or identifier match. High-quality paired reads were merged with COPE v1.2.5, and unique nucleotide sequences were defined as clonotypes. MiTCR v1.1 was used to align clonotypes to the IMGT TRBV, TRBD and TRBJ reference segments. The analysis was restricted to V-J combinations with a frequency above 0.0001, which together covered about 99% of the repertoires. A TCS score was defined as the ratio of F50 (clonal expansion) to E x V (chaos), with BLOSUM62-based TCRdist applied between CDR3 peptides within each V-J. Welch's t-statistics and random forest reduced just over 500 V-J features to fewer than 15, which were used in a naive Bayes classifier (R e1071). The similarity between thyroid and blood repertoires was quantified using the Morisita-Horn index. TCRdb itself trimmed the public reads at Q25 with fastp, ran MiXCR and retained productive beta chains. Here each entry gathers all rows of one CDR3 protein and keeps the most common genes and DNA. The V and J calls come from TCRdb's annotation, not from the publication. The sample yields 800,000 or so distinct CDR3 sequences; 38% were counted once. Approximately 8.7% of the sample is held by the ten biggest clonotypes.

Stable Graves' hyperthyroidism was defined as no progression to ophthalmopathy during 18 months of follow-up. Hyperthyroidism patients were newly diagnosed, had a disease duration of under 2 months, and were aged 18 to 65 years. Patients with uncontrolled infections, other autoimmune diseases, pregnancy or lactation were excluded. Diagnoses relied on clinical symptoms, serum thyroxine and TRAb, thyroid ultrasound and orbital computed tomography. PBMCs were separated from roughly 10 ml of fresh peripheral blood using Ficoll-Paque density gradient centrifugation. Trizol reagent was used to extract total RNA, and RNA quality was then checked on an Agilent 2100 Bioanalyzer. The CDR3, from cysteine to phenylalanine, totals 14 residues. Kept here is only the CDR3 DNA, which spans 42 bases and is read in frame from base 1. CDR1 and CDR2 were assigned from the germline V gene as MRHNA and SNTAGT. V is cut by 5 bases and J by 8 bases, and the space between the germline ends is 15 bases.

The research as a whole found: Blood samples also contained most of the expanded thyroid clonotypes (frequency above 0.001), which suggests that blood repertoires may reflect thyroid immune responses. No statistical method was used to set the sample size in advance, and investigators knew the group allocation. Ophthalmopathy was separated from stable hyperthyroidism by a 13 V-J signature model, with approximately 85% sensitivity and roughly 84% specificity obtained in cross-validation and 80%/75% obtained in testing. During validation, the model predicted progression to ophthalmopathy a median of around 6 months ahead of onset, with 60% to 71% sensitivity and 72% to 80% specificity.

About this clonotype: Its specific antigen is unknown. Base qualities were left out, and no much larger clone turns up one base away.

The clonotype originates from a man between 18 and 35 years old with Graves' hyperthyroidism. The receptor chain draws on TRBV6-4 and TRBJ1-4; tentative D gene TRBD1, with 5 bases matching. Sequenced material: blood. The nucleotides read TGTGCCAGCAGTCGACTCCCAGAGGGGGAAAAACTGTTTTTT. Its coded protein is CASSRLPEGEKLFF.